Included here is one T cell receptor beta chain sequence, with context. These data are taken from a study of blood T cell repertoires in COVID-19. The wider study: The origin of the acute and convalescent COVID-19 samples was the United States, Italy and Spain.

Produced via immunoSEQ multiplex PCR; TCRdb's table is partial and in-frame only. The sample includes about 150,000 clones, more than 80% of them seen just once. CDR1 MDHEN and CDR2 SYDVKM come from the germline V gene. Trimming took 6 bases from V and 2 from J; bases not matched to a gene: 6. The CDR3 length is 15 residues. Sequenced material: peripheral blood. The chain couples TRBV28 to TRBJ1-5, with 8 bases that match TRBD1. The sequence derives from a woman aged 40 to 55 with acute or convalescent COVID-19. The CDR3 DNA reads TGTGCCAGCAGCCCAGGGGGCTTAGGCAATCAGCCCCAGCATTTT. Translation gives CASSPGGLGNQPQHF.